These 11 T cell receptor beta chains share one sample of origin, sequenced in a study of tumor and adjacent non-tumor tissue in lung cancer. A modified ARM-PCR protocol with three rounds of nested PCR amplified TCRbeta. TCRdb processed the multiplex PCR reads anew with MiXCR; each CDR3 protein has one entry. This table holds about 110,000 distinct CDR3 sequences, over 55% found once. This sample's RNA came from whole unsorted tissue. The normal lung tissue was taken more than 3 cm from the tumor edge. The sequenced sample consisted of distant non-tumor lung tissue. The receptors originated from a man aged 60 to 69 with non-small cell lung cancer.

This clonotype showed up many times. The rearrangement links TRBV4-1 to TRBJ2-5; D could derive from TRBD1 or TRBD2 (5 bases each). CDR1 and CDR2 from the germline V gene are MGHRA and YSYEKL. Between the trimmed V and J ends, which lost 4 bases and 1 base, there was a span of 16 bases. The CDR3 sequence is 16 residues long. Written as DNA, the CDR3 is TGCGCCAGCAGCCCAGTAACGGGGCGGCCCCAAGAGACCCAGTACTTC. Protein sequence: CASSPVTGRPQETQYF.

In regard to this clonotype: A much larger clone differs from this one at a single base, so this may be a read error. The rearrangement uses TRBV4-1 and TRBJ1-5, with a possible D match to TRBD1 (6 bases). Germline CDR1 reads MGHRA; CDR2 reads YSYEKL. The CDR3 is 16 amino acids. CDR3 nucleotide sequence: TGCGCCAGCAGCCCGAGACAGGACTATAGCAATCGGCCCCAGCATTTT. This codes for CASSPRQDYSNRPQHF.

On this clonotype itself: It may be a read error: a sequence one base away is much more abundant. V and J are TRBV5-6 and TRBJ2-1; 16 bases fit TRBD2. Germline CDR1 is SGHDT and CDR2 is YYEEEE. CDR3 length equals 17 residues. The CDR3 DNA reads TGTGACAGCAGCGCCGGGACTAGCGGGGGGGCCTACAATGAGCAGTTCTTC. Translation: CDSSAGTSGGAYNEQFF.

At least ten counts were recorded for this clonotype. The chain carries TRBV5-6 and TRBJ1-1; D may be TRBD1 (5 bases). CDR1 is SGHDT and CDR2 is YYEEEE in the germline V gene. V shed 5 bases and J shed 5 bases, with 13 bases lying between them. The CDR3 runs 13 residues. The CDR3 DNA sequence: TGTGCCAGCAGTTTAGGACGGGGGACTGAAGCTTTCTTT. This encodes CASSLGRGTEAFF.

This clonotype was seen only once. At one of its ends the junction is not consistent with the germline gene, which may arise from a read error. This rearrangement joins TRBV29-1 to TRBJ2-1; no definite D call. This CDR3 contains 13 residues. Germline CDR1 is SQVTM and CDR2 is ANQGSEA. This CDR3 is CSIPRGSCNEQFF. In nucleotides, the CDR3 is TGCAGCATTCCTCGCGGCTCCTGCAATGAGCAGTTCTTC.

The chain links TRBV28 to TRBJ1-5, with D uncertain. The CDR3 extends over 15 amino acids. Trimming removed 7 bases from V and 3 bases from J, with 16 bases in between. From germline, CDR1 is MDHEN and CDR2 SYDVKM. The CDR3 here is CASNPPEIPNQPQHF. CDR3 coding DNA: TGTGCCAGCAATCCACCCGAGATTCCCAATCAGCCCCAGCATTTT.

This clonotype showed up just a few times. This could be a read error, since a much larger clone is one nucleotide away. V is TRBV5-4 and J is TRBJ2-1; D might be TRBD1 (7 bases). Germline V gene lookup returns CDR1 SGHNT and CDR2 YYREEE (reference sequence). This CDR3 is built from 15 residues. CDR3 bases: TGTGCCAGCACCGCAACAGGGGACTCCTACGATGAGCAGTTCTTC. This gives the protein CASTATGDSYDEQFF.

A remark on this clonotype: The conserved phenylalanine or tryptophan is not found at the CDR3 terminus, so this likely reflects a read error. The chain recombines TRBV5-6 with TRBJ2-7; D may be TRBD2 (7 bases). The CDR3 has 16 amino acids. The V gene's germline CDR1 is SGHDT and CDR2 YYEEEE. The CDR3 reads CASSWSPGTGGYEQYL. DNA of the CDR3: TGCGCCAGCAGCTGGAGCCCAGGGACGGGGGGCTATGAGCAGTACTTA.

In regard to this clonotype: At one boundary the junction diverges from the germline segment, which might be a read error. The J gene is TRBJ2-2, the V gene TRBV4-1, with D tentatively TRBD1 or TRBD2 (5 bases each). Germline V CDR1 and CDR2: MGHRA, YSYEKL. This CDR3 is built from 15 residues. The CDR3 protein is CASNQGPQHTGALFF. The CDR3 region has the DNA TGCGCCAGCAATCAAGGTCCACAGCACACCGGGGCGCTGTTTTTT.

The rearrangement joins TRBV6-6 to TRBJ1-5; tentatively, D is TRBD1 (5 bases). The CDR3 has 18 amino acids. With 5 bases removed from V and 0 bases from J, the gap between germline ends came to 20 bases. CDR1 and CDR2 from the germline V gene are MNHNY and SVGAGI (reference sequence). DNA for the CDR3: TGTGCCAGCAGTCCCACAGGCCGAATTGTATATAGCAATCAGCCCCAGCATTTT. Amino acids: CASSPTGRIVYSNQPQHF.

Worth noting for this clonotype: Relative to the germline gene, one junction end is altered; a read error may explain this. V and J are TRBV20-1 and TRBJ1-1, with unresolved D. Germline lookup yields CDR1 DFQATT and CDR2 SNEGSKA (reference sequence). This CDR3 has 12 residues. CDR3 sequence: CIATLSAKGAFF. The CDR3 DNA sequence: TGCATTGCTACTCTCTCCGCGAAAGGCGCTTTCTTT.